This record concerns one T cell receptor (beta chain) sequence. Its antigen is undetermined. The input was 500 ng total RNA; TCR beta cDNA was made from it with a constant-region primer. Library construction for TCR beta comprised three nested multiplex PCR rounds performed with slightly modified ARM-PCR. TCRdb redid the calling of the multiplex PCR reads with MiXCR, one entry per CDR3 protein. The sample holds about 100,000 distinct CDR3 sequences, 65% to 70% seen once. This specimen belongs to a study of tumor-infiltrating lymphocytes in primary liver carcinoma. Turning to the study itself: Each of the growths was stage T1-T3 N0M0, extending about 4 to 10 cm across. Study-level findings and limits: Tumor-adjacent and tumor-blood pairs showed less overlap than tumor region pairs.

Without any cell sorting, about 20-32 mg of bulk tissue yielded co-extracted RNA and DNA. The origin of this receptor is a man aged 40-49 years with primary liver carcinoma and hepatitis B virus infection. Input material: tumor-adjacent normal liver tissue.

CDR3 in amino acids: CASSQEASGKTDTQYF. DNA for the CDR3: TGTGCCAGCAGCCAAGAGGCTAGCGGGAAAACAGATACGCAGTATTTT. This chain connects TRBV11-2 to TRBJ2-3, with 9 bases aligning to TRBD2. The CDR3 length is 16 residues. J was trimmed by 3 bases and V by 5 bases; bases with no gene match: 9. CDR1 and CDR2 from the germline V gene are SGHAT and FQNNGV.